These T cell receptor beta chains were read from a single sample in a study of tumor-infiltrating lymphocytes in primary liver carcinoma. Each CDR3 protein gets one entry after TCRdb re-called the multiplex PCR reads with MiXCR. The sample holds over 35,000 distinct CDR3 sequences, 73% seen once. Sequenced material: liver tumor tissue from sampling region 2. These receptors all come from a man in his forties with primary liver carcinoma and hepatitis B virus infection. CDR3s include the opening cysteine and the closing phenylalanine or tryptophan. A D gene is named only where the DNA matches it firmly. Clone size, where shown, is once, few, many, or a class for clones that have expanded.

V: TRBV11-3; D: -; J: TRBJ2-1; size: once; CDR3: CASSLDSESGHNGQFF; DNA: TGTGCCAGCAGCCTCGATAGCGAGAGCGGGCACAATGGGCAGTTCTTT
V: TRBV2; D: -; J: TRBJ2-7; size: many; CDR3: CASRGEAGWSSYEQYF; DNA: TGTGCCAGCAGGGGGGAGGCAGGTTGGAGCTCCTACGAGCAGTACTTC
V: TRBV12-3/TRBV12-4; D: -; J: TRBJ1-5; size: medium-sized; CDR3: CASSLYDQPQHF; DNA: TGTGCCAGCAGTTTATACGATCAGCCCCAGCATTTT
V: TRBV12-3/TRBV12-4; D: -; J: TRBJ2-5; size: -; CDR3: CAGSLGETQYF; DNA: TGTGCCGGCAGTTTGGGGGAGACCCAGTATTTC
V: TRBV4-3; D: -; J: TRBJ2-3; size: -; CDR3: CISSQDGGPTGDRSTDTQYF; DNA: TGTATCAGCAGCCAAGACGGTGGACCCACGGGAGATCGAAGCACAGATACGCAGTATTTT
V: TRBV6-2/TRBV6-3; D: TRBD2; J: TRBJ2-1; size: -; CDR3: CAKGSGRTEQFF; DNA: TGTGCCAAGGGAAGCGGGAGGACCGAGCAGTTCTTC
V: TRBV20-1; D: TRBD2; J: TRBJ2-1; size: -; CDR3: CSASRGRKGNEQLF; DNA: TGCAGTGCTAGTCGCGGGAGGAAGGGCAATGAGCAGTTATTC
V: TRBV10-3; D: -; J: TRBJ2-5; size: -; CDR3: CTIPAPTGETQYF; DNA: TGTACCATCCCCGCTCCAACTGGAGAGACACAGTACTTC
V: TRBV6-5; D: -; J: TRBJ1-2; size: -; CDR3: CASKTNVGGYIF; DNA: TGTGCTAGCAAAACAAACGTGGGAGGCTACATCTTC
V: TRBV7-9; D: -; J: TRBJ2-3; size: -; CDR3: CASSLVGGTDTQYF; DNA: TGTGCCAGCAGCCTAGTGGGCGGTACAGATACGCAGTATTTT
V: TRBV10-3; D: TRBD2; J: TRBJ2-1; size: medium-sized; CDR3: CAIRASGISYNEQFF; DNA: TGTGCCATCAGGGCTAGCGGGATCTCCTACAATGAGCAGTTCTTC
V: TRBV7-9; D: -; J: TRBJ2-6; size: -; CDR3: CASSPYRLSSGANVLTF; DNA: TGTGCCAGCAGCCCCTACAGGTTAAGCTCTGGTGCCAACGTCCTGACTTTC
V: TRBV21-1; D: -; J: TRBJ2-5; size: many; CDR3: CASSKVVQAVTQYF; DNA: TGTGCCAGCAGCAAAGTCGTCCAGGCTGTGACCCAGTACTTC
V: TRBV6-2/TRBV6-3; D: -; J: TRBJ2-5; size: -; CDR3: CAGSSHPRDLQYQETQYF; DNA: TGTGCAGGCAGTTCCCATCCTCGGGACCTCCAGTACCAAGAGACCCAGTACTTC
V: TRBV5-4; D: -; J: TRBJ2-7; size: -; CDR3: CASSPPVRASYEQYF; DNA: TGTGCCAGTAGCCCGCCCGTGAGGGCCTCCTACGAGCAGTACTTC
V: TRBV6-1; D: -; J: TRBJ1-2; size: few; CDR3: CASSEIRDGDYGYAF; DNA: TGTGCCAGTAGTGAAATAAGGGATGGGGACTATGGCTACGCCTTC
V: TRBV4-2; D: -; J: TRBJ2-7; size: medium-sized; CDR3: CASSQDRNEQYF; DNA: TGTGCCAGCAGCCAAGATCGGAACGAGCAGTACTTC
V: TRBV28; D: -; J: TRBJ2-6; size: -; CDR3: CVVGGLTRANVLNF; DNA: TGTGTCGTCGGGGGACTTACTAGGGCCAACGTCCTGAACTTC
V: TRBV7-8; D: TRBD2; J: TRBJ2-3; size: -; CDR3: CASSYGLVDDTDTQYF; DNA: TGTGCCAGCAGTTACGGACTAGTGGACGACACAGATACGCAGTATTTT
V: TRBV19; D: -; J: TRBJ2-7; size: -; CDR3: CASSTEGGTYEQYF; DNA: TGTGCCAGTAGTACTGAAGGAGGGACCTACGAGCAGTACTTC
V: TRBV20-1; D: -; J: TRBJ1-5; size: few; CDR3: CSARGERHLPNQPQHF; DNA: TGCAGTGCTAGAGGGGAGAGGCACCTACCCAATCAGCCCCAGCATTTT
V: TRBV5-6; D: -; J: TRBJ2-5; size: -; CDR3: CASSLGQQETHYF; DNA: TGTGCCAGCAGCTTGGGACAGCAAGAGACCCATTACTTC
V: TRBV7-4; D: -; J: TRBJ1-1; size: -; CDR3: CASSSVGGRGSTKAFF; DNA: TGTGCCAGCAGCTCAGTCGGGGGGCGCGGGAGCACTAAAGCTTTCTTT
V: TRBV5-5; D: -; J: TRBJ2-1; size: -; CDR3: CTSSMWESDEQFF; DNA: TGTACCAGCAGCATGTGGGAGTCGGATGAGCAGTTCTTC
V: TRBV5-1; D: -; J: TRBJ2-7; size: -; CDR3: CARSSAGTGPYEQYF; DNA: TGCGCCAGGAGCTCCGCAGGGACTGGACCCTACGAGCAGTACTTC
V: TRBV29-1; D: TRBD2; J: TRBJ2-3; size: medium-sized; CDR3: CSVGASGRPDTQYF; DNA: TGCAGCGTGGGGGCCAGCGGGAGGCCAGATACGCAGTATTTT
V: TRBV11-3; D: -; J: TRBJ2-7; size: -; CDR3: CASGLNANEQYF; DNA: TGTGCCAGCGGTTTAAATGCTAATGAGCAGTACTTC
V: TRBV4-2; D: -; J: TRBJ1-5; size: medium-sized; CDR3: CASSPHLRGGTGPQPQHF; DNA: TGTGCCAGCAGCCCCCACCTACGAGGAGGCACAGGGCCTCAGCCCCAGCATTTT
V: TRBV28; D: TRBD1; J: TRBJ1-4; size: many; CDR3: CASSLPGQPKLFF; DNA: TGTGCCAGCAGTCTTCCGGGACAGCCAAAACTGTTTTTT
V: TRBV6-1; D: -; J: TRBJ2-1; size: -; CDR3: CASSEWTGNEQFF; DNA: TGTGCCAGCAGCGAATGGACTGGGAACGAGCAGTTCTTC
V: TRBV5-1; D: -; J: TRBJ2-7; size: -; CDR3: CASSLGGESHEQYF; DNA: TGCGCCAGTAGCTTGGGGGGCGAGAGCCACGAGCAGTACTTC
V: TRBV11-2; D: -; J: TRBJ2-7; size: -; CDR3: CASSLRRTVKNEQYF; DNA: TGTGCCAGCAGCTTACGAAGGACAGTGAAAAACGAGCAGTACTTC
V: TRBV6-1; D: -; J: TRBJ2-2; size: few; CDR3: CANKTDNTGELFF; DNA: TGTGCCAACAAGACAGATAACACCGGGGAGCTGTTTTTC
V: TRBV11-2; D: -; J: TRBJ1-1; size: -; CDR3: CTSSLDRTWIDTEAFF; DNA: TGTACCAGCAGCTTAGATCGGACATGGATTGACACTGAGGCTTTCTTT
V: TRBV5-1; D: -; J: TRBJ2-1; size: -; CDR3: CASSSDTNSYNEQFF; DNA: TGCGCCAGCAGCTCAGACACGAACTCCTATAATGAGCAGTTCTTC
V: TRBV2; D: -; J: TRBJ1-1; size: -; CDR3: CVSTNRVEAFF; DNA: TGTGTCAGCACCAACCGGGTAGAAGCTTTCTTT
V: TRBV30; D: -; J: TRBJ1-2; size: once; CDR3: CVWSVVGGTYGYTF; DNA: TGTGTCTGGAGTGTGGTAGGAGGTACCTATGGCTACACCTTC
V: TRBV5-4; D: TRBD2; J: TRBJ2-5; size: -; CDR3: CTRSPSGRMETQYF; DNA: TGTACCAGAAGCCCCAGCGGGAGAATGGAGACCCAGTACTTC
V: TRBV28; D: -; J: TRBJ2-1; size: many; CDR3: CASSPYTSSYNEQFF; DNA: TGTGCCAGCAGTCCGTACACGAGCTCCTACAATGAGCAGTTCTTC
V: TRBV5-1; D: TRBD1; J: TRBJ2-5; size: many; CDR3: CASTLTGAQETQYF; DNA: TGCGCCAGCACCCTGACAGGGGCGCAAGAGACCCAGTACTTC
V: TRBV20-1; D: TRBD2; J: TRBJ2-1; size: -; CDR3: CSARDLGGGRDLLSYNEQFF; DNA: TGCAGTGCTAGAGATCTAGGGGGCGGGAGGGACCTACTCTCCTACAATGAGCAGTTCTTC
V: TRBV29-1; D: -; J: TRBJ2-2; size: -; CDR3: CSIEIMRPLNTGELFF; DNA: TGCAGCATAGAAATTATGCGGCCCCTGAACACCGGGGAGCTGTTTTTT
V: TRBV5-1; D: -; J: TRBJ2-3; size: -; CDR3: CASILNGRASTDTQYF; DNA: TGCGCCAGCATCCTCAATGGGCGAGCCAGCACAGATACGCAGTATTTT
V: TRBV6-5; D: -; J: TRBJ2-7; size: -; CDR3: CASSPQGNSSYEQYF; DNA: TGTGCTAGCAGTCCCCAGGGGAATAGCTCCTACGAGCAGTACTTC
V: TRBV5-1; D: -; J: TRBJ2-5; size: -; CDR3: CASSGMGAAEETQYF; DNA: TGCGCCAGCAGCGGCATGGGGGCCGCAGAAGAAACCCAGTACTTC
V: TRBV11-2; D: -; J: TRBJ2-7; size: -; CDR3: CAGSLELGFEQYF; DNA: TGTGCCGGCAGCTTAGAACTTGGGTTCGAGCAATACTTC
V: TRBV7-9; D: TRBD1; J: TRBJ1-1; size: few; CDR3: CASSPRGAGGITEAFF; DNA: TGTGCCAGCAGCCCCCGGGGGGCAGGGGGTATCACTGAAGCTTTCTTT
V: TRBV11-1; D: -; J: TRBJ2-2; size: -; CDR3: CASSYTGPFSWELFF; DNA: TGTGCCAGTAGCTATACAGGACCTTTCTCCTGGGAGCTGTTCTTT
V: TRBV11-2; D: -; J: TRBJ2-6; size: -; CDR3: CTSSMGGDRDISLSGTNVLTF; DNA: TGTACCAGCAGCATGGGGGGAGACAGGGACATTTCCCTCTCTGGGACCAACGTCCTGACTTTT
V: TRBV29-1; D: -; J: TRBJ2-2; size: -; CDR3: CNVEGEAGWELFF; DNA: TGCAACGTTGAAGGGGAGGCGGGCTGGGAGCTGTTTTTT
V: TRBV10-1; D: TRBD2; J: TRBJ2-2; size: -; CDR3: CASSDDLAGNTGDLFF; DNA: TGCGCCAGCAGCGATGACTTAGCGGGGAACACTGGGGATCTGTTTTTT
V: TRBV6-1; D: TRBD1; J: TRBJ1-5; size: once; CDR3: CANRSRDRYQPQHF; DNA: TGTGCCAACAGGTCCCGGGACAGATATCAGCCCCAGCATTTT
V: TRBV4-2; D: TRBD2; J: TRBJ2-1; size: -; CDR3: CVSSQDAGEHNEQFF; DNA: TGTGTCAGCAGCCAGGATGCGGGAGAACACAATGAGCAGTTCTTC
V: TRBV5-4; D: TRBD1; J: TRBJ1-1; size: -; CDR3: CVGSLRQGGDTEAFF; DNA: TGTGTCGGCAGCTTGCGACAGGGCGGGGATACTGAAGCTTTCTTT
V: TRBV2; D: -; J: TRBJ2-2; size: many; CDR3: CATHPEDTGELFF; DNA: TGTGCCACGCACCCAGAGGACACCGGGGAGCTGTTTTTT
V: TRBV5-1; D: TRBD2; J: TRBJ2-1; size: -; CDR3: CASSRTSGSYNEKFF; DNA: TGCGCCAGCAGCCGGACTAGCGGTTCTTACAATGAGAAGTTCTTC